The 7 T cell receptor beta chains reported below all come from one sample, sequenced in a study of Ad26.COV2.S vaccination and SARS-CoV-2 variants. Treatment reported: around 19 received Ad26.COV2.S at low or high dose, single or two shots; roughly 5 received placebo; per-sample allocation not given. Sample collection was performed on day 63 after the first vaccine or placebo injection. Measured with immunoSEQ multiplex PCR; TCRdb has only the in-frame clones, and not every one. The sample contains about 330,000 clones, 90% of which appear only once. Sample: peripheral blood, taken in a trial of Ad26.COV2.S vaccine versus placebo. The receptors here all came from a person between 18 and 65 years old who received the Ad26.COV2.S COVID-19 vaccine or a placebo.

This chain connects TRBV7-9 to TRBJ2-1, with 7 bases identical to TRBD2. Germline assignment: CDR1 SEHNR and CDR2 FQNEAQ (reference sequence). The V segment lost 4 bases and the J segment 5 bases; nucleotides outside the gene matches: 8. The CDR3 covers 15 residues. For the CDR3, the DNA is TGTGCCAGCAGCTCCTTCGGGGGGAAAGACAATGAGCAGTTCTTC. Its protein is CASSSFGGKDNEQFF.

V and J are TRBV7-2 and TRBJ1-2, with TRBD1 matching 8 bases. This CDR3 has 16 amino acids. Germline V CDR1 and CDR2: SGHTA, FQGNSA. The junction had 7 bases not matched to a gene; V was cut back by 3 bases and J by 1 base. The CDR3 region has the DNA TGTGCCAGCAGCTTGTATGGACAGGGCCTTAACTATGGCTACACCTTC. Encoded protein: CASSLYGQGLNYGYTF.

Only a few counts were recorded for this clone. The rearrangement joins TRBV6-5 to TRBJ1-5; 8 positions agree with TRBD1. This CDR3 is built from 15 residues. The germline V gene has CDR1 MNHEY and CDR2 SVGAGI. The ends lost 8 bases at V and 0 bases at J; junction bases unmatched: 6. For the CDR3, the DNA is TGTGCCAGCGGACAGGGACTTAATAGCAATCAGCCCCAGCATTTT. It is translated as CASGQGLNSNQPQHF.

The chain uses TRBV27 and TRBJ1-1; 7 positions match TRBD1. This CDR3 is 14 amino acids long. The V and J ends lost 3 bases and 7 bases, in that order; junction bases with no gene match: 8. Germline CDR1 reads MNHEY; CDR2 reads SMNVEV (reference sequence). CDR3 DNA sequence: TGTGCCAGCAGTTTTAGTCGGGACAGCGTTGAAGCTTTCTTT. Translated: CASSFSRDSVEAFF.

The chain recombines TRBV2 with TRBJ2-7, with a tentative D call TRBD2 (5 bases). CDR3 length equals 15 residues. V was cut by 2 bases and J by 0 bases, with 11 bases left in between. The V gene's germline CDR1 is SNHLY and CDR2 FYNNEI. CDR3 residues: CASSESSASSYEQYV. In DNA form, the CDR3 reads TGTGCCAGCAGTGAAAGTAGCGCGAGCTCCTACGAGCAGTACGTC.

V usage is TRBV12-5 and J usage is TRBJ2-5; tentatively, D is TRBD2 (6 bases). V lost 0 bases and J 1 base, leaving 12 bases between the germline ends. CDR1 is LGHNT and CDR2 is FRNRAP in the germline V gene. CDR3 length: 16 residues. CDR3 sequence reads: CASGLVLGRPQETQYF. DNA of the CDR3: TGTGCTAGTGGTTTGGTACTTGGGAGGCCCCAAGAGACCCAGTACTTC.

The J gene is TRBJ2-1, the V gene TRBV5-6; D ambiguous. The CDR3 has 15 residues. The germline gives CDR1 SGHDT, CDR2 YYEEEE. V was pared by 1 base and J by 9 bases, with 17 bases between. CDR3: CASSLRSSPLREQFF. The CDR3 nucleotides read TGTGCCAGCAGCTTGAGAAGCAGTCCGCTGCGTGAGCAGTTCTTC.